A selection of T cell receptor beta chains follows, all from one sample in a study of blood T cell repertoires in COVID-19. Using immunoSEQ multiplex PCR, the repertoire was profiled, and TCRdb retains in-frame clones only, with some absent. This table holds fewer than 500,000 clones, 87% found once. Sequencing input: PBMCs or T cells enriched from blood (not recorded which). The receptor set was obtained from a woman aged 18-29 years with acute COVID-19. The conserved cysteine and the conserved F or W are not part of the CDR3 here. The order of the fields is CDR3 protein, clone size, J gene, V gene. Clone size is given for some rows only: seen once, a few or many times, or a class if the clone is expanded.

CDR3 protein: ASRAGGQETQY; clone size: -; J gene: TRBJ2-5; V gene: TRBV10-2
CDR3 protein: ASSYWGQDNEAF; clone size: -; J gene: TRBJ1-1; V gene: TRBV11-2
CDR3 protein: ASKPMDSGNTIY; clone size: -; J gene: TRBJ1-3; V gene: TRBV2
CDR3 protein: ASSEAPSNQPQH; clone size: -; J gene: TRBJ1-5; V gene: TRBV6-4
CDR3 protein: ASSESAYTDTQY; clone size: -; J gene: TRBJ2-3; V gene: TRBV10-1
CDR3 protein: ASSRPGNNYGYT; clone size: -; J gene: TRBJ1-2; V gene: TRBV19
CDR3 protein: AISERGGEGDQETQY; clone size: -; J gene: TRBJ2-5; V gene: TRBV10-3
CDR3 protein: AISEEVGGGTQY; clone size: -; J gene: TRBJ2-5; V gene: TRBV10-3
CDR3 protein: ASRNILRDSYGYT; clone size: -; J gene: TRBJ1-2; V gene: TRBV2
CDR3 protein: ASSQLQGADTEAF; clone size: few; J gene: TRBJ1-1; V gene: TRBV4-1
CDR3 protein: ASTQTSGGYNEQF; clone size: -; J gene: TRBJ2-1; V gene: TRBV19
CDR3 protein: ASSPGAGGEKLF; clone size: -; J gene: TRBJ1-4; V gene: TRBV18
CDR3 protein: ATSRDVGQTSNQPQH; clone size: -; J gene: TRBJ1-5; V gene: TRBV15
CDR3 protein: ASSPGQGFLEQY; clone size: -; J gene: TRBJ2-7; V gene: TRBV27
CDR3 protein: ASSIYKDSEAF; clone size: -; J gene: TRBJ1-1; V gene: TRBV19
CDR3 protein: ASRPGGYEQY; clone size: -; J gene: TRBJ2-7; V gene: TRBV28
CDR3 protein: ASSQDLIGAGELF; clone size: -; J gene: TRBJ2-2; V gene: TRBV4-3
CDR3 protein: ASKRWGYGYT; clone size: -; J gene: TRBJ1-2; V gene: TRBV7-9
CDR3 protein: SSWGGRVDTQY; clone size: once; J gene: TRBJ2-3; V gene: TRBV29-1
CDR3 protein: ASSYSPDGTDNGYT; clone size: few; J gene: TRBJ1-2; V gene: TRBV6-2/TRBV6-3
CDR3 protein: ASSDSFLGQGRNEQF; clone size: -; J gene: TRBJ2-1; V gene: TRBV6-4
CDR3 protein: ATSMRWDSQETQY; clone size: -; J gene: TRBJ2-5; V gene: TRBV15
CDR3 protein: ASSSTSSEQY; clone size: -; J gene: TRBJ2-7; V gene: TRBV6-5
CDR3 protein: ASSFTNSYEQY; clone size: -; J gene: TRBJ2-7; V gene: TRBV5-1
CDR3 protein: ASSSTGGASGELF; clone size: many; J gene: TRBJ2-2; V gene: TRBV7-9